One and the same sample provided the 6 T cell receptor beta chains below, sequenced in a study of blood T cell repertoires in COVID-19. The method was immunoSEQ multiplex PCR; TCRdb's version includes in-frame clones alone and lacks a portion of them. The sample lists 88,000 or so clones, approximately 82% occurring once. Sequencing input: peripheral blood. These receptors were collected from a human donor in a cohort sampled during active COVID-19.

V is TRBV6-5 and J is TRBJ1-4; D is undetermined. The V gene lost 5 bases and the J gene lost 8 bases, with 12 bases spanning the gap. Germline V lookup: CDR1 MNHEY, CDR2 SVGAGI. This CDR3 is 13 amino acids long. The CDR3 is CASSLIRGEKLFF. The DNA for the CDR3 is TGTGCCAGCAGTCTTATTCGCGGGGAAAAACTGTTTTTT.

V gene TRBV5-5 combines with J gene TRBJ1-4, with D perhaps TRBD1 (6 bases). Germline assignment: CDR1 SGHKS and CDR2 YYEKEE (reference sequence). The V gene lost 4 bases and the J gene lost 4 bases, with 14 bases spanning the gap. CDR3 length: 15 amino acids. CDR3 sequence: CASSLSGTNNEKLFF. The CDR3 DNA is TGTGCCAGCAGCCTGTCCGGGACAAATAATGAAAAACTGTTTTTT.

The chain joins TRBV3-1 (or the pseudogene TRBV3-2) to TRBJ2-3; D not certain. The CDR3 is made up of 14 amino acids. V lost 1 base and J 2 bases, leaving 7 bases between the germline ends. Per the germline V gene, CDR1 is LGHDT and CDR2 is YNNKEL (reference sequence). CDR3 nucleotides: TGTGCCAGCAGCCAAGGTTCCTACACAGATACGCAGTATTTT. It encodes CASSQGSYTDTQYF.

This clone has more than one count but fewer than ten. The gene calls are TRBV15 and TRBJ1-2; D is unresolved. The CDR3 is 14 residues long. Trimming shortened V by 5 bases and J by 7 bases, and 17 bases separated the two germline ends. The germline CDR1 and CDR2 sequences are LNHNV and YYDKDF (reference sequence). The CDR3 DNA reads as TGTGCCACCAGCCAACTCACAAATCGGGGTGGCTACACCTTC. Amino acid sequence: CATSQLTNRGGYTF.

CDR3 nucleotide sequence: TGTGCCAGCAGTACCGGGACAGACGGTGAAAAACTGTTTTTT. Translated, it gives CASSTGTDGEKLFF. The chain joins TRBV28 to TRBJ1-4, with 7 bases lining up with TRBD1. CDR1 MDHEN and CDR2 SYDVKM come from the germline V gene. The length of the CDR3 is 14 residues. The trim removed 5 bases at V and 7 bases at J, leaving 7 bases unmatched.

The chain has TRBV28 and TRBJ2-5, with a weak D call TRBD2 (5 bases). Trimming removed 2 bases from V and 4 bases from J, with 8 bases in between. This CDR3 region has 13 residues. From germline, CDR1 is MDHEN and CDR2 SYDVKM. The CDR3 loop reads CASSLTGRETQYF. In DNA form, the CDR3 reads TGTGCCAGCAGTTTAACTGGGAGAGAGACCCAGTACTTC.